The clone carrying this TCR beta chain came up many times. What it recognizes is unknown. The source of the sample is a study of CD8 T cells in ankylosing spondylitis. Overall study results and limits: It was reported that disease-linked clones were significantly enriched in matched ankylosing spondylitis synovial fluid. Disease-linked clones displayed a CD8+ phenotype and appeared relatively rarely in peripheral blood. What appeared characteristic of ankylosing spondylitis blood was a TCR beta motif of fewer than ten highly homologous variants.

Trimming at V came to 2 bases and at J to 5 bases, leaving 3 bases not matched to a gene. This CDR3 has 16 residues. CDR1 is MNHEY and CDR2 is SMNVEV in the germline V gene (reference sequence). TCRdb ran MiXCR on the 5' RACE reads and lists one entry per CDR3 protein. The data contain around 130,000 distinct CDR3 sequences, roughly 17% of them singletons. This rearrangement joins TRBV27 to TRBJ2-2; 12 nucleotides line up with TRBD2. The source is a male donor with ankylosing spondylitis. Sequencing used blood, either unsorted or a sorted T cell fraction (not recorded which). CDR3 nucleotides: TGTGCCAGCAGTTTAGGACTAGCGGGAAATACCGGGGAGCTGTTTTTT. It translates to CASSLGLAGNTGELFF.